This T cell receptor (beta chain) was obtained from a study of blood T cell repertoires in COVID-19 (TCRdb year 2020). Regarding the complete study: Samples from collaborators originated in the United States, Italy and Spain and spanned both the acute and convalescent phases of COVID-19. The prospective study material was composed of cDNA or gDNA derived from T cells, B-cell-depleted T cells, or PBMCs. Deeply sampled blood TCRbeta repertoires from subjects exposed to, actively infected with, or recovered from COVID-19 were included in the dataset. A freely available public database, intended as a resource for researchers studying the immune response to SARS-CoV-2, is where the repertoires were released. Samples were obtained from the ongoing ImmuneRACE study (first 160 participants) and from over 1,000 subjects provided by 6 global collaborators. Sample metadata almost always included a de-identified subject ID, COVID-19 status, age in years and sex. Where HLA class I and class II types were available, the types were taken from metadata supplied by the sample provider, not from assay-based typing.

A word on this clone: It has no known antigen specificity. The input lacks base qualities; no much larger clone sits a single base away.

Beyond this particular receptor, the publication reports: The quantity of clinical and demographic metadata differed by source and by participant and was supplied without curation.

TCRbeta CDR3 regions were amplified from genomic DNA by means of the immunoSEQ Assay, a bias-controlled multiplex PCR. The study's processing was this. Within the assay, amplification of reference gene primers was used to estimate how many nucleated cells each sample contained. To quantify the absolute abundance of each unique TCRbeta CDR3 rearrangement, sequence reads were collapsed and filtered. For each sample, productive Simpson clonality was calculated as the square root of Simpson's diversity index across productive rearrangements. TCRdb re-hosts the immuneACCESS table, in-frame sequences only. Its copies lack some clones; in the studies checked, an unresolved V gene accounts for under half of them, and the cause for the rest is not known. V, J and clone size reflect that table, while D and trimming were determined from the DNA. The sample contains roughly 100,000 clones, around 80% of them found a single time. Jointly, the top ten make up 9.8% of the sample.

Each collaborating institution followed its own protocols to collect whole blood in K2EDTA tubes. For TCRbeta analysis, collaborators shipped samples in one of three forms: frozen whole blood, isolated PBMCs, or DNA extracted from either of those sample types. Measured from the cysteine to the phenylalanine, the CDR3 is 15 residues long. Solely the CDR3 DNA is kept, with 45 bases framed from the first base. Looking up the germline V gene (reference sequence) yields CDR1 PRHDT and CDR2 FYEKMQ. The junction shows trimming of 5 bases on V and 2 bases on J, and the gene matches do not reach 6 bases of it.

This sequence originates from a man aged 60-69 years with active or convalescent COVID-19. Material for sequencing was peripheral blood. This chain joins TRBV13 to TRBJ1-3, with 7 junctional bases fitting TRBD1. The CDR3 protein sequence reads: CASSRRDSAGNTIYF. The DNA reads TGTGCCAGCAGCCGCAGGGACAGCGCTGGAAACACCATATATTTT.